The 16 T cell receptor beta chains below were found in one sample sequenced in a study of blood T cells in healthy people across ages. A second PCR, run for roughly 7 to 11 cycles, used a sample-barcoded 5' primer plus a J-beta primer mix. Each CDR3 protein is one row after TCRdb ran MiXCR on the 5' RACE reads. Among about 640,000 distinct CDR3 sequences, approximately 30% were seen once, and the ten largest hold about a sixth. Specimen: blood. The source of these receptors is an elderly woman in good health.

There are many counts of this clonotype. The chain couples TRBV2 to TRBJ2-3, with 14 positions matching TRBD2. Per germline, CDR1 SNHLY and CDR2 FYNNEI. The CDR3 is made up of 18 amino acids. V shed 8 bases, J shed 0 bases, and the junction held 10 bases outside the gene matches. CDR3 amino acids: CASGLAGGAISSTDTQYF. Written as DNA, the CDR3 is TGTGCCAGCGGACTAGCGGGGGGCGCAATTTCTAGCACAGATACGCAGTATTTT.

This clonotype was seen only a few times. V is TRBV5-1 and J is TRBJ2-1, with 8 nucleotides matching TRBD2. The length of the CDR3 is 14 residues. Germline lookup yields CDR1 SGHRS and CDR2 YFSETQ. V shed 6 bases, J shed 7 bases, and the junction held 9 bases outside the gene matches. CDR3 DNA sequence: TGCGCCAGCATGCCCCCTGGGACTAGAAATGAGCAGTTCTTC. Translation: CASMPPGTRNEQFF.

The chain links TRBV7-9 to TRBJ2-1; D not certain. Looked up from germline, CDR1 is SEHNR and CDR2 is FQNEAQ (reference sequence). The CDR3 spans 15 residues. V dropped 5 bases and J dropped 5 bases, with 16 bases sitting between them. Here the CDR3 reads CASSLGFSGDNEQFF. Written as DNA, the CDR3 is TGTGCCAGCAGCCTAGGGTTCTCAGGAGACAATGAGCAGTTCTTC.

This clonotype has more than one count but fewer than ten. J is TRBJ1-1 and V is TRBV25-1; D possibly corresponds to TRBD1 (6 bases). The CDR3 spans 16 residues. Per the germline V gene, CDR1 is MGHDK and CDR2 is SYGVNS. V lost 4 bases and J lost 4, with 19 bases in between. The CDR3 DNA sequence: TGTGCCAGCAGTGGGTGGGGCGGACAGTACGGCACTGAAGCTTTCTTT. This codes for CASSGWGGQYGTEAFF.

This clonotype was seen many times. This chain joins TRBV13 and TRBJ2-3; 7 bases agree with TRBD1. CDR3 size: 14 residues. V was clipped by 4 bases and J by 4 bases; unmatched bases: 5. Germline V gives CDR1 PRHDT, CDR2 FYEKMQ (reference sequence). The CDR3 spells CASSSTGAADTQYF. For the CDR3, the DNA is TGTGCCAGCAGCTCAACAGGGGCGGCAGATACGCAGTATTTT.

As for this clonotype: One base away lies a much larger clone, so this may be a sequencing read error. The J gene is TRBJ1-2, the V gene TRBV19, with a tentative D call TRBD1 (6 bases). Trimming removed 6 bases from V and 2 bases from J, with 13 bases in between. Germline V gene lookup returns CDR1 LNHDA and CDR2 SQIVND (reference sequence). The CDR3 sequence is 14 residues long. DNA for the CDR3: TGTGCCAGTAGGAGTCAACAGGGAAACTATGGCTACACCTTC. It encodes CASRSQQGNYGYTF.

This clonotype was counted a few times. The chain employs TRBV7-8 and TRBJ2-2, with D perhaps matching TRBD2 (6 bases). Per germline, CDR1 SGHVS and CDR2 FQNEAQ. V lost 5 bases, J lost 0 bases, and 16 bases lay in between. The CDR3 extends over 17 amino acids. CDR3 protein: CASSLRGTGSNTGELFF. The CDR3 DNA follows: TGTGCCAGCAGCCTGCGCGGGACCGGATCGAACACCGGGGAGCTGTTTTTT.

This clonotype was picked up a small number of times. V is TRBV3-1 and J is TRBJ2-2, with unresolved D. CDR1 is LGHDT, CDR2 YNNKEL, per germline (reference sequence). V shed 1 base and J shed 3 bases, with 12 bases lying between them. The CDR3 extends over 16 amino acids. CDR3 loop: CASSQAPLTDTGELFF. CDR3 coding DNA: TGTGCCAGCAGCCAAGCCCCACTAACGGACACCGGGGAGCTGTTTTTT.

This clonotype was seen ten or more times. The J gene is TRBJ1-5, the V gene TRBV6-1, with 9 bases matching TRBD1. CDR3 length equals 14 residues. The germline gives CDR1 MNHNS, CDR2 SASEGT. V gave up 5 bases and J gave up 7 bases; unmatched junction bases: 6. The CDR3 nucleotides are TGTGCCAGCAGTCCAGGGACAGGGAGACAGCCCCAGCATTTT. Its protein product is CASSPGTGRQPQHF.

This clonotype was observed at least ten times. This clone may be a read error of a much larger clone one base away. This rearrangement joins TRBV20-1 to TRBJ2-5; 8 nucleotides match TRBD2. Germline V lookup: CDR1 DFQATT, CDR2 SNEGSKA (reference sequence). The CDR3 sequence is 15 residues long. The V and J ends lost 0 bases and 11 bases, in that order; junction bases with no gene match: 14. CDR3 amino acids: CSARDSSGGHNEQYF. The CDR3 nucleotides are TGCAGTGCTAGAGACTCCAGCGGGGGCCACAATGAGCAGTACTTC.

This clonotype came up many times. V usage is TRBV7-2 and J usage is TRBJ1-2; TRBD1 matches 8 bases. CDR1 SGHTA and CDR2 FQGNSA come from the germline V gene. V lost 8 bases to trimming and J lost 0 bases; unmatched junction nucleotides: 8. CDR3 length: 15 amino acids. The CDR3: CASRMDRASNYGYTF. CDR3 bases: TGTGCCAGCCGCATGGACAGGGCCTCTAACTATGGCTACACCTTC.

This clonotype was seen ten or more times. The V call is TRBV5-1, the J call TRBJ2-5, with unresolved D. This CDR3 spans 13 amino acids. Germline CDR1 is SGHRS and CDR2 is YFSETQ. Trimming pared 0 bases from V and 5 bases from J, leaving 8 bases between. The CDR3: CASSLASAETQYF. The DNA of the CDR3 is TGCGCCAGCAGCTTGGCCTCAGCGGAGACCCAGTACTTC.

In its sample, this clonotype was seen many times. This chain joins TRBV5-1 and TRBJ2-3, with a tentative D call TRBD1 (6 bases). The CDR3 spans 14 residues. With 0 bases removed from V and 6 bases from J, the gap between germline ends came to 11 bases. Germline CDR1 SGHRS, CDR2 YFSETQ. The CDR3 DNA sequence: TGCGCCAGCAGCTTGGGGCGAACAGGGGATACGCAGTATTTT. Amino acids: CASSLGRTGDTQYF.

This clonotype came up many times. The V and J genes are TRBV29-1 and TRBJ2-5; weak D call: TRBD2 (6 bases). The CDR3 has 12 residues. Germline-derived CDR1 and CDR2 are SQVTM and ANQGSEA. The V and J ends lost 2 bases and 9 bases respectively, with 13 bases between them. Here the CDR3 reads CSVETLPGAQYF. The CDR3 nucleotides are TGCAGCGTTGAAACCCTCCCGGGGGCCCAGTACTTC. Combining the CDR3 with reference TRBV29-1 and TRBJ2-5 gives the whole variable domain SAVISQKPSRDICQRGTSLTIQCQVDSQVTMMFWYRQQPGQSLTLIATANQGSEATYESGFVIDKFPISRPNLTFSTLTVSNMSPEDSSIYLCSVETLPGAQYFGPGTRLLVL.

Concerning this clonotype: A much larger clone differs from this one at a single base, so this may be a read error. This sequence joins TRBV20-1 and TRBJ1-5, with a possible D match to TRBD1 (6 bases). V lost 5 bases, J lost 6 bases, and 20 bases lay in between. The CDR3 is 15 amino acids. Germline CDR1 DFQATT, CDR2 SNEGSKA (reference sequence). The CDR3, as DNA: TGCAGTGCTGCAACAGGGACGGGAAGCTCTCAGCCCCAGCATTTT. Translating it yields CSAATGTGSSQPQHF.

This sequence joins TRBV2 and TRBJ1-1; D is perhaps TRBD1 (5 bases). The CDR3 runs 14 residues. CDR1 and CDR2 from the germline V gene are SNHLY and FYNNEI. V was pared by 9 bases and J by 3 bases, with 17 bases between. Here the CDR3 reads CASLSQGADTEAFF. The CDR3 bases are TGTGCCAGTCTTAGTCAAGGGGCTGACACTGAAGCTTTCTTT. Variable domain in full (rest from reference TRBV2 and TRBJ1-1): EPEVTQTPSHQVTQMGQEVILRCVPISNHLYFYWYRQILGQKVEFLVSFYNNEISEKSEIFDDQFSVERPDGSNFTLKIRSTKLEDSAMYFCASLSQGADTEAFFGQGTRLTVV.